This T cell receptor (beta chain) derives from a study of blood T cell repertoires in COVID-19. On the study more broadly: From the United States, Italy and Spain came samples of acute and convalescent COVID-19.

Trimming pared 1 base from V and 3 bases from J, leaving 13 bases between. The CDR3 runs 15 residues. Per germline, CDR1 SEHNR and CDR2 FQNEAQ (reference sequence). TCRdb's copy holds only in-frame clones and misses some; the assay was immunoSEQ multiplex PCR. Of about 290,000 clones listed, around 90% were seen once; the top ten hold approximately 0.94%. This TCR derives from a woman aged 40 to 50 who had recovered from COVID-19. This chain links TRBV7-9 with TRBJ2-7; tentative D call: TRBD2 (6 bases). Sequencing was carried out using peripheral blood. The CDR3 bases are TGTGCCAGCAGCTTAGGCCTCGGGAGTGGCTACGAGCAGTACTTC. This codes for CASSLGLGSGYEQYF.